One and the same sample provided the 22 T cell receptor beta chains below, sequenced in a study of siplizumab effects on memory and regulatory T cells. The assay was immunoSEQ multiplex PCR, and TCRdb's table has in-frame clones only and misses some. The table records 100,000 or so clones, around 93% of them present only once. The specimen was non-Treg CD4+ T cells sorted from blood. The receptors were sampled from a human donor in good health.

The rearrangement uses TRBV6-6 and TRBJ1-3, with D perhaps matching TRBD1 (5 bases). The CDR3 totals 16 residues. In germline, CDR1 is MNHNY, CDR2 SVGAGI (reference sequence). Trimming took off 7 bases at V and 0 bases at J, with 16 bases between the two ends. The DNA of the CDR3 is TGTGCCAGCACCAAGGGGCAGGGCAACTCTGGAAACACCATATATTTT. It yields the protein CASTKGQGNSGNTIYF.

V usage is TRBV29-1 and J usage is TRBJ1-1; D gene uncertain. Germline CDR1 SQVTM, CDR2 ANQGSEA. This CDR3 spans 12 amino acids. Trimming stripped 4 bases from V and 6 bases from J, with 12 bases between. The CDR3 here is CSVVGAGAEAFF. CDR3 sequence (DNA): TGCAGCGTTGTCGGCGCCGGGGCTGAAGCTTTCTTT. The whole variable domain, filled in from reference TRBV29-1 and TRBJ1-1, reads SAVISQKPSRDICQRGTSLTIQCQVDSQVTMMFWYRQQPGQSLTLIATANQGSEATYESGFVIDKFPISRPNLTFSTLTVSNMSPEDSSIYLCSVVGAGAEAFFGQGTRLTVV.

The genes are TRBV4-2 and TRBJ1-3; D is undetermined. Trimming removed 0 bases from V and 4 bases from J, with 19 bases in between. This CDR3 contains 18 residues. Germline assignment: CDR1 LGHNA and CDR2 YNFKEQ. CDR3 in DNA: TGTGCCAGCAGCCAAGAGGTCGGCGGTTCCTGGGCCGGAAACACCATATATTTT. This translates into CASSQEVGGSWAGNTIYF.

The chain has TRBV25-1 and TRBJ1-6, with D hard to call. The CDR3 sequence is 14 residues long. Germline V CDR1 and CDR2: MGHDK, SYGVNS. V was shortened by 4 bases and J by 8 bases, with 12 bases between the two germline ends. Here the CDR3 reads CASSVSPLYSPLHF. CDR3 nucleotide sequence: TGTGCCAGCAGTGTATCCCCCCTATATTCACCCCTCCACTTT.

The chain joins TRBV25-1 to TRBJ1-2, with D maybe TRBD1 (6 bases). The CDR3 has 14 amino acids. Germline V lookup: CDR1 MGHDK, CDR2 SYGVNS. V lost 0 bases to trimming and J lost 6 bases, with 11 bases between them. The CDR3 DNA reads as TGTGCCAGCAGTGAATATAGCAGGGACAATGGCTACACCTTC. Residues: CASSEYSRDNGYTF.

The chain is built from TRBV7-2 and TRBJ1-5, with D possibly being TRBD1 (6 bases). Trimming stripped 2 bases from V and 7 bases from J, with 12 bases between. The CDR3 covers 14 residues. CDR1 is SGHTA, CDR2 FQGNSA, per germline. CDR3 residues: CASSLKGGGQPQHF. The CDR3 DNA is TGTGCCAGCAGCTTAAAGGGGGGAGGGCAGCCCCAGCATTTT.

The chain combines TRBV5-1 with TRBJ2-1, with 8 positions matching TRBD1. V was clipped by 4 bases and J by 8 bases; unmatched bases: 5. The CDR3 sequence is 13 residues long. Germline V gene lookup returns CDR1 SGHRS and CDR2 YFSETQ. The DNA for the CDR3 is TGCGCCAGCAGCATACTACAGGGGGATGAGCAGTTCTTC. It is translated as CASSILQGDEQFF.

V and J are TRBV5-1 and TRBJ1-1; unclear D gene. Trimming removed 1 base from V and 1 base from J, with 8 bases in between. This CDR3 has 14 amino acids. Germline V gene lookup returns CDR1 SGHRS and CDR2 YFSETQ. This CDR3 is CASSLTPTNTEAFF. CDR3 bases: TGCGCCAGCAGCTTGACTCCTACGAACACTGAAGCTTTCTTT.

In this sample, this clone turned up once. The chain employs TRBV7-3 and TRBJ2-5, with D possibly being TRBD1 (6 bases). Trimming took 1 base from V and 4 from J, leaving 16 bases between them. CDR3 length equals 16 residues. Germline V lookup: CDR1 SGHTA, CDR2 FQGTGA. DNA for the CDR3: TGTGCCAGCAGCTTAATAGGCAGGGGTATCGGAGAGACCCAGTACTTC. Protein: CASSLIGRGIGETQYF.

V gene TRBV18 combines with J gene TRBJ1-3, with a tentative D call TRBD1 (5 bases). The germline V gene has CDR1 KGHSH and CDR2 LQKENI. The V end lost 4 bases, the J end lost 0 bases, and 7 bases lay between the germline ends. The CDR3 loop spans 14 amino acids. The CDR3 sequence is CASSQDSSGNTIYF. The CDR3 nucleotides read TGTGCCAGCTCACAAGACAGCTCTGGAAACACCATATATTTT.

V gene TRBV4-3 combines with J gene TRBJ2-5; D is undetermined. The germline CDR1 and CDR2 sequences are LGHNA and YSLEER. V dropped 1 base and J dropped 2 bases, with 11 bases sitting between them. CDR3 size: 15 residues. The DNA for the CDR3 is TGCGCCAGCAGCCAAGGTATGGGCCCTCAAGAGACCCAGTACTTC. Its protein is CASSQGMGPQETQYF.

J is TRBJ1-6 and V is TRBV2; D gene uncertain. CDR3 length: 16 residues. CDR1 and CDR2 from the germline V gene are SNHLY and FYNNEI. The germline V and J ends were trimmed by 1 base and 7 bases, with 14 bases remaining between them. The CDR3 DNA is TGTGCCAGCAGTGAAGGAGGAAAGGGTTTCAATTCACCCCTCCACTTT. Translated, it gives CASSEGGKGFNSPLHF.

V is TRBV2 and J is TRBJ1-5, with D unresolved. Germline lookup yields CDR1 SNHLY and CDR2 FYNNEI. V shed 4 bases and J shed 0 bases, with 13 bases lying between them. This CDR3 is built from 16 residues. This CDR3 is CASSGGPLYSNQPQHF. The CDR3 nucleotides read TGTGCCAGCAGTGGTGGACCATTATATAGCAATCAGCCCCAGCATTTT.

The J gene is TRBJ2-7, the V gene TRBV7-2; 7 bases fit TRBD1. The CDR3 runs 14 residues. J gave up 6 bases and V 1 base, and 6 bases lay outside the gene matches. The germline gives CDR1 SGHTA, CDR2 FQGNSA. CDR3 residues: CASSLGTGLPEQYF. The CDR3, as DNA: TGTGCCAGCAGCTTAGGGACAGGTCTCCCCGAGCAGTACTTC.

The chain employs TRBV25-1 and TRBJ2-3; 9 nucleotides align to TRBD1. J gave up 6 bases and V 5 bases, and 6 bases lay outside the gene matches. CDR1 is MGHDK, CDR2 SYGVNS, per germline. This CDR3 spans 14 amino acids. The CDR3 region is CASSKGQGADTQYF. The CDR3, as DNA: TGTGCCAGCAGTAAGGGACAGGGTGCTGATACGCAGTATTTT.

The chain has TRBV2 and TRBJ1-2; D ambiguous. The V end lost 0 bases, the J end lost 5 bases, and 10 bases lay between the germline ends. Germline-derived CDR1 and CDR2 are SNHLY and FYNNEI. This CDR3 region has 14 residues. DNA of the CDR3: TGTGCCAGCAGTGAAGCGCGGGCGGGATATGGCTACACCTTC. Amino acids: CASSEARAGYGYTF.

V and J are TRBV4-1 and TRBJ1-5; D is ambiguous. The CDR3 consists of 16 residues. Between the trimmed V and J ends, which lost 0 bases and 0 bases, there was a span of 9 bases. Per germline, CDR1 MGHRA and CDR2 YSYEKL. In DNA, the CDR3 is TGCGCCAGCAGCCAAGATGGGCCATATAGCAATCAGCCCCAGCATTTT. Amino acid sequence: CASSQDGPYSNQPQHF.

In its sample, this clone was seen once. This chain links TRBV30 with TRBJ1-2; D is undetermined. In germline, CDR1 is GTSNPN, CDR2 SVGIG (reference sequence). This CDR3 is 13 amino acids long. Trimming took off 0 bases at V and 9 bases at J, with 14 bases between the two ends. This chain's CDR3 is CAWSVQNLVRYTF. The DNA of the CDR3 is TGTGCCTGGAGTGTACAGAACCTAGTGCGCTACACCTTC.

This chain uses TRBV15 with TRBJ2-3; possible D gene TRBD2, 6 bases. Germline CDR1 reads LNHNV; CDR2 reads YYDKDF (reference sequence). The CDR3 has 19 amino acids. Between the trimmed V and J ends, which lost 0 bases and 1 base, there was a span of 20 bases. CDR3 sequence reads: CATSRDSLKAGPGTDTQYF. DNA for the CDR3: TGTGCCACCAGCAGAGATTCCCTAAAAGCGGGTCCAGGCACAGATACGCAGTATTTT.

This sequence joins TRBV2 and TRBJ1-6; 8 bases agree with TRBD1. CDR1 is SNHLY, CDR2 FYNNEI, per germline. With V trimmed by 10 bases and J by 7 bases, 6 bases remained unmatched. The CDR3 extends over 13 amino acids. The CDR3 reads CATRDRQNSPLHF. The CDR3 DNA follows: TGTGCCACCAGGGACAGGCAGAATTCACCCCTCCACTTT.

The rearrangement joins TRBV7-2 to TRBJ2-2; tentative D call: TRBD2 (6 bases). The V gene's germline CDR1 is SGHTA and CDR2 FQGNSA. The CDR3 runs to 17 residues. Trimming stripped 3 bases from V and 5 bases from J, with 19 bases between. The CDR3 sequence is CASSFGGTLHGTGELFF. In DNA form, the CDR3 reads TGTGCCAGCAGCTTTGGGGGGACTCTCCATGGGACCGGGGAGCTGTTTTTT.

The V and J genes are TRBV10-3 and TRBJ1-1; no firm D call. CDR1 is ENHRY and CDR2 is SYGVKD in the germline V gene. CDR3 size: 13 residues. The V gene lost 4 bases and the J gene lost 1 base, with 7 bases spanning the gap. This CDR3 is CAISGMENTEAFF. The CDR3 region has the DNA TGTGCCATCAGTGGGATGGAGAACACTGAAGCTTTCTTT.